This T cell receptor beta chain was captured in a study of T cell repertoires in cytomegalovirus infection (dated by TCRdb to between 2017 and 2020). At the level of the whole study: Peptide stimulations targeted recently identified HLA-C-restricted CMV epitopes, whose presentation resists viral immunomodulation, together with well-studied HLA-B-restricted epitopes. Donor HLA type was relevant to the analysis, because carriage of CMV infection together with the matching HLA type was indicated by public TCR beta signatures.

What the authors observed across the whole study: The ex vivo response was dominated by HLA-C-restricted CMV-specific TCR beta clonotypes, and the single most frequent clonotype in two of eight donors was supplied by these HLA-C-restricted clonotypes. In both this cohort and an independent roughly 400-donor cohort, the cumulative frequency of public TCR beta family members distinguished carriers of CMV infection plus the relevant HLA type.

For this clonotype: Its antigen is unknown. No much larger clonotype is one base removed from it; base qualities were not supplied.

This specimen's treatment or condition label, per the study, means: in vitro stimulation with specific CMV peptide epitopes to enrich CMV-specific T cells. V loses 0 bases of germline sequence and J loses 6 bases, and the interval between the two ends is 8 bases. The germline V gene yields MNHEY for CDR1 and SVGAGI for CDR2. Reading from cysteine to phenylalanine, the CDR3 counts 13 amino acids. Only CDR3 DNA is held: 39 bases, read in frame from base 1. Instrument used: Illumina HiSeq 1500. TCRdb ran its own pipeline on the public reads, namely fastp trimming at Q25 and MiXCR clone calling, and kept in-frame beta chains. For every CDR3 protein sequence, its rows merge into one entry that carries the most common genes and DNA. This sample has around 900,000 distinct CDR3 sequences in its table, and about 33% of those were observed once. The ten largest account for roughly an eighth of the sample.

The source material was cultured CD8+ T cells from PBMCs, sampled from culture after CMV antigen stimulation. The TCR sequence derives from a human donor in good health (CMV status not recorded). Some clones in this sample may be carry-over from other donors' samples. The chain couples TRBV6-5 to TRBJ1-2; no D segment can be confidently identified. The CDR3 corresponds to CASSYSQRDGYTF. The base sequence is TGTGCCAGCAGTTACTCCCAGAGGGATGGCTACACCTTC.